This record looks at one T cell receptor (beta chain) sequence and its context. These data belong to a study of technical replicates of blood from a few donors. Repertoires were generated with immunoSEQ multiplex PCR, while TCRdb's copy carries only in-frame clones and drops some. The sample records tens of thousands of clones, approximately 90% being singletons. V gave up 4 bases and J gave up 2 bases, with 9 bases separating them. Germline values: CDR1 SGHRS, CDR2 YFSETQ. CDR3 length: 13 residues. Sequencing used T cells isolated from PBMCs. The TCR was taken from a human donor in good health. The chain combines TRBV5-1 with TRBJ1-1; D unclear. The DNA of the CDR3 is TGCGCCAGCAGCACCGTTACAAACACTGAAGCTTTCTTT. Translation: CASSTVTNTEAFF.